Below, 5 T cell receptor beta chains from the same sample are listed, as sequenced in a study of shared clonotypes between healthy human individuals. The data were produced by immunoSEQ multiplex PCR, yet TCRdb's version contains in-frame clones alone and is incomplete. This table holds 550,000 to 850,000 clones, roughly 70% found once. The specimen was memory CD4+ T cells sorted from blood. Subset given: CD45RA-negative fraction. The receptor set was obtained from a woman in her twenties or thirties in good health.

The chain couples TRBV19 to TRBJ2-5, with unresolved D. The length of the CDR3 is 15 residues. Trimming took 2 bases from V and 4 from J, leaving 14 bases between them. Germline V gene lookup returns CDR1 LNHDA and CDR2 SQIVND (reference sequence). The DNA of the CDR3 is TGTGCCAGTAGTATATCCCCCGCGACTGGAGAGACCCAGTACTTC. Its translation is CASSISPATGETQYF.

The chain carries TRBV7-2 and TRBJ2-3; D gene unclear. Germline CDR1 is SGHTA and CDR2 is FQGNSA. The CDR3 is made up of 14 amino acids. Trimming removed 5 bases from V and 0 bases from J, with 9 bases in between. CDR3 coding DNA: TGTGCCAGCAGCCCGAGGTACAGCACAGATACGCAGTATTTT. The encoded protein is CASSPRYSTDTQYF.

To note about this clone: In the same sample, other DNA sequences code for this CDR3. The rearrangement uses TRBV2 and TRBJ2-5, with no clear D. Trimming stripped 4 bases from V and 4 bases from J, with 7 bases between. The CDR3 consists of 12 residues. CDR1 and CDR2 from the germline V gene are SNHLY and FYNNEI. CDR3 protein: CASSGTRETQYF. The CDR3 bases are TGTGCCAGCAGTGGGACCAGAGAGACCCAGTACTTC. The variable domain in full, completed from reference TRBV2 and TRBJ2-5, reads EPEVTQTPSHQVTQMGQEVILRCVPISNHLYFYWYRQILGQKVEFLVSFYNNEISEKSEIFDDQFSVERPDGSNFTLKIRSTKLEDSAMYFCASSGTRETQYFGPGTRLLVL.

This clone has just a few counts. The chain links TRBV29-1 to TRBJ2-5, with 9 bases aligning to TRBD2. From germline, CDR1 is SQVTM and CDR2 ANQGSEA. V lost 1 base to trimming and J lost 4 bases; unmatched junction nucleotides: 7. The CDR3 runs to 15 residues. The CDR3 DNA follows: TGCAGCGTTGAAGCAGCTGGGACTAGCCGAGAGACCCAGTACTTC. Translated, it gives CSVEAAGTSRETQYF.

The chain combines TRBV10-3 with TRBJ2-3; D gene unclear. The germline V and J ends were trimmed by 0 bases and 4 bases, with 2 bases remaining between them. The CDR3 loop spans 12 amino acids. Germline CDR1 reads ENHRY; CDR2 reads SYGVKD. This CDR3 reads CAISESPDTQYF. CDR3 DNA: TGTGCCATCAGTGAGTCTCCAGATACGCAGTATTTT.